This is a list of T cell receptor beta chains from one sample in a study of control samples from healthy donors and cancer patients. The table came from immunoSEQ multiplex PCR; TCRdb's copy has only in-frame clones and leaves some out. The top ten clones hold roughly 3.4% of a sample with roughly 120,000 clones, roughly 84% of them seen once. The specimen sequenced was blood. The receptor source for this set is a man aged 45-60 years in good health. Each CDR3 is given with its conserved first and last residue. The D gene is left open where the match is weak. Clone size is not always given. Where it is, it says once, few, many or a class for expanded clones.

D gene,J gene,clone size,V gene,CDR3 protein,CDR3 DNA
NA,TRBJ2-2,NA,TRBV24-1,CATSEPQRTGELFF,TGTGCCACCAGTGAACCCCAACGGACCGGGGAGCTGTTTTTT
NA,TRBJ1-3,once,TRBV5-1,CASSLASAGTGNTIYF,TGCGCCAGCAGCTTGGCCTCGGCAGGGACTGGAAACACCATATATTTT
NA,TRBJ1-1,NA,TRBV5-1,CASSRIDRNTEAFF,TGCGCCAGCAGCAGAATAGACAGAAACACTGAAGCTTTCTTT
NA,TRBJ1-1,once,TRBV10-3,CAISEQATEAFF,TGTGCCATCAGTGAACAGGCCACTGAAGCTTTCTTT
TRBD2,TRBJ2-1,NA,TRBV7-3,CASSPTSGYSYNEQFF,TGTGCCAGCAGCCCGACTAGCGGCTACTCCTACAATGAGCAGTTCTTC
TRBD1,TRBJ1-2,once,TRBV6-5,CASRRTGRYYGYTF,TGTGCCAGCAGAAGGACAGGGCGCTATTATGGCTACACCTTC
NA,TRBJ1-5,NA,TRBV28,CASSLQGYNQPQHF,TGTGCCAGCAGTTTGCAGGGCTACAATCAGCCCCAGCATTTT
NA,TRBJ2-5,NA,TRBV14,CASSQIKYQETQYF,TGTGCCAGCAGCCAGATAAAGTACCAAGAGACCCAGTACTTC
TRBD1,TRBJ1-2,NA,TRBV10-3,CAISPAGGLIGGYTF,TGTGCCATCAGTCCGGCAGGGGGCCTTATAGGTGGCTACACCTTC
TRBD1,TRBJ1-4,NA,TRBV14,CASSRSGQGPGKLFF,TGTGCCAGCAGCCGCTCCGGACAGGGGCCCGGAAAACTGTTTTTT
NA,TRBJ1-5,NA,TRBV5-1,CASSLVPGGGSNQPQHF,TGCGCCAGCAGCTTGGTACCCGGCGGGGGTAGCAATCAGCCCCAGCATTTT
NA,TRBJ1-6,NA,TRBV9,CASSRTRGGTAVDNSPLHF,TGTGCCAGCAGCCGAACGAGGGGTGGGACGGCGGTTGATAATTCACCCCTCCACTTT
NA,TRBJ2-3,NA,TRBV5-1,CASSLNPGATDTQYF,TGCGCCAGCAGCTTGAACCCCGGGGCCACCGATACGCAGTATTTT
NA,TRBJ2-7,NA,TRBV15,CATSRLYGAPHEQYF,TGTGCCACCAGCAGACTGTATGGGGCCCCCCACGAGCAGTACTTC
TRBD1,TRBJ1-2,NA,TRBV9,CASSPGTGRSGYTF,TGTGCCAGCAGCCCGGGGACAGGTCGGTCCGGCTACACCTTC
NA,TRBJ1-1,NA,TRBV28,CASSPHSGVRTEAFF,TGTGCCAGCAGTCCCCACTCGGGTGTGCGGACTGAAGCTTTCTTT
NA,TRBJ1-2,NA,TRBV6-5,CRGGMGISGYTF,TGTCGGGGGGGAATGGGGATTTCGGGCTACACCTTC
TRBD2,TRBJ2-7,NA,TRBV5-5,CASSLAGGGYEQYF,TGTGCCAGCAGCTTGGCCGGGGGAGGGTACGAGCAGTACTTC
NA,TRBJ2-7,once,TRBV24-1,CATSDYGVIHEQYF,TGTGCCACCAGTGATTATGGGGTAATCCACGAGCAGTACTTC
NA,TRBJ2-3,NA,TRBV5-1,CASSFTMDRTSTDTQYF,TGCGCCAGCAGCTTCACTATGGACAGAACTAGCACAGATACGCAGTATTTT
NA,TRBJ2-1,NA,TRBV18,CASSPRGSLQVEQFF,TGTGCCAGCTCACCACGGGGCAGCCTGCAGGTTGAGCAGTTCTTC
NA,TRBJ2-3,NA,TRBV11-2,CASSLEGRTSTDTQYF,TGTGCCAGCAGCTTAGAGGGGCGGACTAGCACAGATACGCAGTATTTT
NA,TRBJ1-3,NA,TRBV3-1/TRBV3-2,CASSRRGDSGNTIYF,TGTGCCAGCAGCCGTCGAGGGGATTCAGGAAACACCATATATTTT
NA,TRBJ2-4,NA,TRBV11-3,CASSLGPQNIQYF,TGTGCCAGCAGCTTAGGACCACAAAACATTCAGTACTTC
TRBD1,TRBJ1-2,once,TRBV10-3,CAISQTGSGYGYTF,TGTGCCATCAGTCAGACAGGGTCAGGGTATGGCTACACCTTC
NA,TRBJ2-5,NA,TRBV7-6,CASSRTPSGGQQETQYF,TGTGCCAGCAGCCGAACCCCAAGTGGTGGCCAACAAGAGACCCAGTACTTC
NA,TRBJ1-2,NA,TRBV19,CASSKDSDGSYGYTF,TGTGCCAGTAGTAAAGACTCGGACGGTTCCTATGGCTACACCTTC
NA,TRBJ2-5,NA,TRBV7-3,CASSIQVGETQYF,TGTGCCAGCAGCATACAGGTCGGGGAGACCCAGTACTTC
NA,TRBJ2-3,NA,TRBV5-1,CASRGNTDTQYF,TGCGCCAGCAGGGGCAACACAGATACGCAGTATTTT
NA,TRBJ1-1,NA,TRBV28,CASRALRVNTEAFF,TGTGCCAGCAGGGCTCTTAGGGTGAACACTGAAGCTTTCTTT
NA,TRBJ2-7,NA,TRBV6-5,CASSINRDYYEQYF,TGTGCCAGCAGTATTAACAGGGACTACTACGAGCAGTACTTC
TRBD1,TRBJ2-6,once,TRBV29-1,CSAGTGPSGANVLTF,TGCAGCGCGGGGACAGGACCGTCTGGGGCCAACGTCCTGACTTTC
NA,TRBJ2-7,NA,TRBV2,CASSEGGTPGDYEQYF,TGTGCCAGCAGTGAAGGGGGGACACCTGGCGACTACGAGCAGTACTTC
TRBD2,TRBJ2-3,NA,TRBV25-1,CASSEYGGVSTDTQYF,TGTGCCAGCAGTGAATATGGGGGGGTTAGCACAGATACGCAGTATTTT
NA,TRBJ1-6,NA,TRBV21-1,CASRRVNYNSPLHF,TGTGCCAGCAGGCGGGTGAACTATAATTCACCCCTCCACTTT
NA,TRBJ1-5,NA,TRBV30,CAWSAGGADQPQHF,TGTGCCTGGAGCGCGGGGGGGGCGGATCAGCCCCAGCATTTT
TRBD1,TRBJ2-3,NA,TRBV5-1,CASRGQLNTDTQYF,TGCGCCAGCAGGGGACAGTTAAACACAGATACGCAGTATTTT
NA,TRBJ1-2,NA,TRBV7-2,CASSITQFEGGYTF,TGTGCCAGCAGCATCACACAGTTTGAGGGTGGCTACACCTTC
NA,TRBJ2-1,NA,TRBV19,CASSIVRGYNEQFF,TGTGCCAGTAGTATAGTAAGAGGTTACAATGAGCAGTTCTTC
NA,TRBJ1-1,NA,TRBV5-4,CASSLARNTEAFF,TGTGCCAGCAGCTTGGCGAGGAACACTGAAGCTTTCTTT
NA,TRBJ1-2,NA,TRBV12-3/TRBV12-4,CASTLWGAFGYTF,TGTGCCAGCACCCTGTGGGGGGCGTTTGGCTACACCTTC
TRBD1,TRBJ2-4,NA,TRBV6-1,CASSPGQGAGIQYF,TGTGCCAGCAGCCCCGGACAGGGGGCTGGCATTCAGTACTTC
NA,TRBJ1-6,NA,TRBV7-8,CASSLRLGNSPLHF,TGTGCCAGCAGCCTGAGGCTAGGTAATTCACCCCTCCACTTT
NA,TRBJ1-5,NA,TRBV30,CAWSEGSPHQPQHF,TGTGCCTGGAGTGAGGGCTCCCCGCATCAGCCCCAGCATTTT
TRBD1,TRBJ1-2,NA,TRBV6-1,CASSELRTGVGYTF,TGTGCCAGCAGTGAACTCAGGACAGGGGTTGGCTACACCTTC
NA,TRBJ2-1,NA,TRBV10-1,CASSLLGQGENEQFF,TGCGCCAGCAGCCTCCTAGGGCAGGGCGAGAATGAGCAGTTCTTC
NA,TRBJ1-1,NA,TRBV9,CASSVGADLNTEAFF,TGTGCCAGCAGCGTAGGGGCGGACTTGAACACTGAAGCTTTCTTT
TRBD1,TRBJ2-5,NA,TRBV4-1,CASSLHLDRGPEKETQYF,TGCGCCAGCAGCCTGCATTTGGACAGGGGCCCCGAAAAGGAGACCCAGTACTTC
TRBD1,TRBJ2-3,NA,TRBV5-1,CASSSLGAGQGADTQYF,TGCGCCAGCAGCTCCCTTGGCGCGGGACAGGGAGCAGATACGCAGTATTTT
TRBD2,TRBJ2-3,NA,TRBV19,CASSYGGEENTQYF,TGTGCCAGTAGTTACGGGGGGGAAGAGAATACGCAGTATTTT
TRBD2,TRBJ2-7,NA,TRBV20-1,CSASRDYSYEQYF,TGCAGTGCTAGTAGGGACTATTCCTACGAGCAGTACTTC